This entry lists 9 T cell receptor beta chains sequenced from one sample in a study of T cell responses to AZD1222 COVID-19 vaccine. Produced via immunoSEQ multiplex PCR; TCRdb's table is partial and in-frame only. This repertoire shows approximately 100,000 clones, 89% found once; its top ten account for approximately 18%. This specimen was peripheral blood, taken on day 0 of AZD1222 vaccination. These TCRs come from an adult in good health.

This rearrangement joins TRBV7-3 to TRBJ2-2; D is unclear. The V gene's germline CDR1 is SGHTA and CDR2 FQGTGA. V dropped 6 bases and J dropped 1 base, with 6 bases sitting between them. The CDR3 extends over 13 amino acids. The chain's CDR3 is CASRNKNTGELFF. CDR3 nucleotides: TGTGCCAGCAGGAATAAGAACACCGGGGAGCTGTTTTTT.

DNA of the CDR3: TGTGCCAGTAGTATAGAGGATTACTATGGCTACACCTTC. It specifies CASSIEDYYGYTF. V gene TRBV19 combines with J gene TRBJ1-2, with D hard to call. The CDR3 is 13 residues long. The germline V gene has CDR1 LNHDA and CDR2 SQIVND (reference sequence). V was cut by 0 bases and J by 3 bases, with 5 bases left in between. The variable domain in full, completed from reference TRBV19 and TRBJ1-2, reads DGGITQSPKYLFRKEGQNVTLSCEQNLNHDAMYWYRQDPGQGLRLIYYSQIVNDFQKGDIAEGYSVSREKKESFPLTVTSAQKNPTAFYLCASSIEDYYGYTFGSGTRLTVV.

The chain is built from TRBV6-1 and TRBJ1-1, with a possible D match to TRBD1 (6 bases). The CDR3 contains 12 residues. Trimming stripped 2 bases from V and 11 bases from J, with 12 bases between. Germline lookup yields CDR1 MNHNS and CDR2 SASEGT. CDR3 protein: CASSELGANAFF. The CDR3, as DNA: TGTGCCAGCAGTGAATTGGGGGCTAACGCTTTCTTT.

This clone was found once. J is TRBJ2-7 and V is TRBV3-1 (or the pseudogene TRBV3-2); the D is unclear. Germline V lookup: CDR1 LGHDT, CDR2 YNNKEL (reference sequence). This CDR3 region has 14 residues. The V end lost 5 bases, the J end lost 3 bases, and 14 bases lay between the germline ends. The CDR3 region has the DNA TGTGCCAGCAGCTTCGACGGCCATGACTACGAGCAGTACTTC. It yields the protein CASSFDGHDYEQYF.

The genes are TRBV27 and TRBJ2-7; D is tentatively TRBD1 or TRBD2 (5 bases each). Trimming stripped 0 bases from V and 2 bases from J, with 11 bases between. CDR3 length equals 15 residues. In germline, CDR1 is MNHEY, CDR2 SMNVEV (reference sequence). The CDR3 DNA follows: TGTGCCAGCAGTTTATCAGGGGAGAGGCCCTACGAGCAGTACTTC. Its protein is CASSLSGERPYEQYF.

There are a few counts of this clone. The rearrangement joins TRBV29-1 to TRBJ2-5; 12 bases fit TRBD2. The CDR3 length is 14 residues. With V trimmed by 7 bases and J by 5 bases, 8 bases remained unmatched. The germline CDR1 and CDR2 sequences are SQVTM and ANQGSEA. In DNA form, the CDR3 reads TGCAGCGGTTCCGGGACTAGCGGGTCGGAGACCCAGTACTTC. The encoded protein is CSGSGTSGSETQYF. The full variable domain, in which reference TRBV29-1 and TRBJ2-5 provide the parts outside the CDR3, is SAVISQKPSRDICQRGTSLTIQCQVDSQVTMMFWYRQQPGQSLTLIATANQGSEATYESGFVIDKFPISRPNLTFSTLTVSNMSPEDSSIYLCSGSGTSGSETQYFGPGTRLLVL.

The chain employs TRBV9 and TRBJ1-2; the D is unclear. The ends were cut back, 1 base at V and 6 bases at J, with 7 bases in the middle. The CDR3 has 12 residues. The germline CDR1 and CDR2 sequences are SGDLS and YYNGEE. The CDR3 is CASSVNRNGYTF. The CDR3 region has the DNA TGTGCCAGCAGCGTAAATCGAAATGGCTACACCTTC.

This chain links TRBV19 with TRBJ2-6, with no clear D. CDR3 length equals 18 residues. CDR1 is LNHDA, CDR2 SQIVND, per germline (reference sequence). V gave up 3 bases and J gave up 1 base, with 16 bases separating them. The CDR3 DNA follows: TGTGCCAGTAGTATGGTGGCACCGCCTAAGTCTGGGGCCAACGTCCTGACTTTC. Its protein product is CASSMVAPPKSGANVLTF.

The V gene is TRBV19, the J gene TRBJ1-3; unclear D gene. Deletions cut 1 base from V and 0 bases from J, with 7 bases between. The germline CDR1 and CDR2 sequences are LNHDA and SQIVND (reference sequence). The CDR3 is made up of 15 amino acids. DNA for the CDR3: TGTGCCAGTAGTATAGCGGCATTCTCTGGAAACACCATATATTTT. It specifies CASSIAAFSGNTIYF.